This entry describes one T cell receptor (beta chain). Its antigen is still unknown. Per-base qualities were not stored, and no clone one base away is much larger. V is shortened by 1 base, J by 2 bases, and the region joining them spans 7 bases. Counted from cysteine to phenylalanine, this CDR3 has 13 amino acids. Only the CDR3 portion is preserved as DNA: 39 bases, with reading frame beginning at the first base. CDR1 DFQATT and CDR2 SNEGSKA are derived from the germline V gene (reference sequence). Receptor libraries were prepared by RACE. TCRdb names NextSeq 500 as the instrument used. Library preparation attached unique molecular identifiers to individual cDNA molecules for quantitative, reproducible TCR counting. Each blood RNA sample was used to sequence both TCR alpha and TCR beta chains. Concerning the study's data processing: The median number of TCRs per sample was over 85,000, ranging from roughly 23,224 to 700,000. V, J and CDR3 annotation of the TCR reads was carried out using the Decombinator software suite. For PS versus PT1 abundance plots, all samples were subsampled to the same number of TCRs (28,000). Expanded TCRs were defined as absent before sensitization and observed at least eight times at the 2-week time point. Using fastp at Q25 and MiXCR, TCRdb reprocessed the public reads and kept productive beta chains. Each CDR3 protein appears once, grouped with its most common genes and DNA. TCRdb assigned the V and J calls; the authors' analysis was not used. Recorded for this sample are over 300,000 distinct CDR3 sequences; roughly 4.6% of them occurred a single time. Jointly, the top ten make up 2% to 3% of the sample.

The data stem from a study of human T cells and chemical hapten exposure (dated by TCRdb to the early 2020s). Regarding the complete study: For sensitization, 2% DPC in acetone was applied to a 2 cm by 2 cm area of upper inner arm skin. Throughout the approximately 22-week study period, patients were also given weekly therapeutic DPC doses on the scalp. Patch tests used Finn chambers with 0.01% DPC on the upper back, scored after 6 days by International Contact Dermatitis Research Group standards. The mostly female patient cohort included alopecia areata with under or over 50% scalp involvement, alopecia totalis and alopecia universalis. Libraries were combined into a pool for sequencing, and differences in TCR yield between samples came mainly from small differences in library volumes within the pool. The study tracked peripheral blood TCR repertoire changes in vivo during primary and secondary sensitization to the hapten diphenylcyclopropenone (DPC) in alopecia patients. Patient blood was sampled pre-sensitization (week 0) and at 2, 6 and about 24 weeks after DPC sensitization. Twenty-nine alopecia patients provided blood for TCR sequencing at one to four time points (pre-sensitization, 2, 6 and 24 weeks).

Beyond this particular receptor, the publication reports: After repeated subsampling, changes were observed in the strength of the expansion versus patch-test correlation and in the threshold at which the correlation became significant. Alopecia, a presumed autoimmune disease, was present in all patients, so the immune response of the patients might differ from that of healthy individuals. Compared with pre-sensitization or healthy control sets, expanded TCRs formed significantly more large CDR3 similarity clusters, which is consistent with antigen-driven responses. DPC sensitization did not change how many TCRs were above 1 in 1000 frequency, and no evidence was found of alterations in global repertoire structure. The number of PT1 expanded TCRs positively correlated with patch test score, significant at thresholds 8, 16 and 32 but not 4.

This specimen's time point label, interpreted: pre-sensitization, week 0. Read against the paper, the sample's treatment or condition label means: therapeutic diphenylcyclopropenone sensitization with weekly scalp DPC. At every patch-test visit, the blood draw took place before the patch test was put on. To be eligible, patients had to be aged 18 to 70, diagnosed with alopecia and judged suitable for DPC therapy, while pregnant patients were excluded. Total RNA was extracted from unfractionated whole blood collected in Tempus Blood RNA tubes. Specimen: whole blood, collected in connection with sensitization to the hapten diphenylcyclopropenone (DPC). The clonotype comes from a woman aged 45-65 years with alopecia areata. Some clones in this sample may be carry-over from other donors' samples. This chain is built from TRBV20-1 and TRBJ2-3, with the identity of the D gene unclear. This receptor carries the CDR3 CSARGQITDTQYF. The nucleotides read TGCAGTGCTAGAGGTCAGATCACAGATACGCAGTATTTT.